This TCR beta chain is from a study of long-term antiretroviral therapy in people with HIV. Whole-study context: When the earliest samples were collected, ART was typically delayed until CD4 counts fell.

Survey level was the resolution at which the v3.0 immunoSEQ assay ran. In sequencing, roughly 40,000-55,000 T-cell genomes per sample were targeted. Here immunoSEQ multiplex PCR was the method, and the copy in TCRdb shows in-frame clones only, minus some. The sample yields 30,000 to 40,000 clones, roughly 83% seen once. This clone is classed as medium-sized. This sequence originates from a man between 18 and 35 years old with HIV. The sample consisted of unsorted PBMCs, taken 1.9 years after starting antiretroviral therapy.

The CDR3: CASSPDVTNEKLFF. The DNA of the CDR3 is TGTGCCAGCAGTCCCGACGTGACTAATGAAAAACTGTTTTTT. This chain connects TRBV27 to TRBJ1-4; D not certain. This CDR3 is 14 amino acids long. V lost 5 bases, J lost 2 bases, and 9 bases lay in between. CDR1 and CDR2 (germline): MNHEY, SMNVEV (reference sequence).